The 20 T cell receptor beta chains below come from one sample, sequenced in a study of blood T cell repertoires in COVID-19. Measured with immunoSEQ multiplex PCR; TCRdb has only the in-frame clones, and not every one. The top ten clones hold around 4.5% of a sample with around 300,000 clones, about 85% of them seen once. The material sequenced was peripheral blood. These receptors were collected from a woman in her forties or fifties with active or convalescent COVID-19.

The CDR3 DNA follows: TGTGCCAGCAGTGAAGTCCGATCCTCCAGAGGAATCTCTGGAAACACCATATATTTT. Protein product: CASSEVRSSRGISGNTIYF. The genes are TRBV2 and TRBJ1-3; D is undetermined. Germline V lookup: CDR1 SNHLY, CDR2 FYNNEI. Deletions cut 1 base from V and 0 bases from J, with 19 bases between. This CDR3 comprises 19 residues.

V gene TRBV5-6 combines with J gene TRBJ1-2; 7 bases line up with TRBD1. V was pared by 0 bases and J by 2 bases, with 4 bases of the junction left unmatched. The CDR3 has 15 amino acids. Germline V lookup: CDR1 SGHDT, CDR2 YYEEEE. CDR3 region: CASSLVGGVNYGYTF. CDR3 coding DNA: TGTGCCAGCAGCTTGGTAGGGGGCGTCAACTATGGCTACACCTTC.

CDR3 nucleotides: TGTGCCAGCAGTCGGGCAGGGTACAATGAGCAGTTCTTC. Protein product: CASSRAGYNEQFF. V gene TRBV25-1 combines with J gene TRBJ2-1; tentatively, D is TRBD1 (5 bases). CDR3 length: 13 amino acids. Trimming took 5 bases from V and 4 from J, leaving 9 bases between them. Germline V lookup: CDR1 MGHDK, CDR2 SYGVNS.

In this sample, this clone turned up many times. The DNA of the CDR3 is TGTGCCAGCATTGCCCGACCGGGACAGAAAGAGACCCAGTACTTC. The encoded protein is CASIARPGQKETQYF. J is TRBJ2-5 and V is TRBV6-4; 7 nucleotides line up with TRBD1. Trimming cost V 7 bases and J 3 bases; bases outside gene matches: 11. Germline lookup yields CDR1 MRHNA and CDR2 SNTAGT. CDR3 length: 15 amino acids.

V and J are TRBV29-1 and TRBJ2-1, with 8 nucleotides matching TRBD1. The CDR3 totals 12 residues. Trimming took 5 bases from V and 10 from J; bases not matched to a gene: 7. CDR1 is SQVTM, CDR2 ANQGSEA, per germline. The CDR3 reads CSVPDRVGEQFF. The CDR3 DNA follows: TGCAGCGTTCCGGACAGGGTTGGGGAGCAGTTCTTC.

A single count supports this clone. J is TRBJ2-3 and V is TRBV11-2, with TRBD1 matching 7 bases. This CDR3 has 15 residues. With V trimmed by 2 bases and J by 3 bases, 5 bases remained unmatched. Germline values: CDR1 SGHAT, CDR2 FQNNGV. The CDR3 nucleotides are TGTGCCAGCAGCTTAACAGGGGCGCTAACAGATACGCAGTATTTT. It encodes CASSLTGALTDTQYF.

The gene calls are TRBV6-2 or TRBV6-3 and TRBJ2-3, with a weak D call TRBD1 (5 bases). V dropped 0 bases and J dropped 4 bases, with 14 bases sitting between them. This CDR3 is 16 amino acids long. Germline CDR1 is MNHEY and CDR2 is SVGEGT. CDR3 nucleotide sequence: TGTGCCAGCAGTTACTCGTTCAGGGAAGCGTCAGATACGCAGTATTTT. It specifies CASSYSFREASDTQYF.

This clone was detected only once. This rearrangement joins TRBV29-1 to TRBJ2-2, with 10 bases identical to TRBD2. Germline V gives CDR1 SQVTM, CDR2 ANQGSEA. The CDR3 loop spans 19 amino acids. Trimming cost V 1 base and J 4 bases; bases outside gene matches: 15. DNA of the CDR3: TGCAGCGTTGAAGGGGATCCGAAGGTAGCGGGAGGCGTCACCGGGGAGCTGTTTTTT. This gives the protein CSVEGDPKVAGGVTGELFF.

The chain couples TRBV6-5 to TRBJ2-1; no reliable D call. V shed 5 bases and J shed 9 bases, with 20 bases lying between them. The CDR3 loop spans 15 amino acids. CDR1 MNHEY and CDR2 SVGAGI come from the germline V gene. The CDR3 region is CASSKSAFPHSEQFF. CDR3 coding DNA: TGTGCCAGCAGTAAGTCCGCCTTTCCCCATAGTGAGCAGTTCTTC.

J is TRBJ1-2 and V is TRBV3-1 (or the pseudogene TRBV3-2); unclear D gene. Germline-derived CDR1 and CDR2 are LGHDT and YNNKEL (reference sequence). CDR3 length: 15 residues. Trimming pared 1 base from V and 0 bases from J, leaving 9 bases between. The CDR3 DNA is TGTGCCAGCAGCCAAGTAGACCGGGCTAACTATGGCTACACCTTC. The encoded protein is CASSQVDRANYGYTF.

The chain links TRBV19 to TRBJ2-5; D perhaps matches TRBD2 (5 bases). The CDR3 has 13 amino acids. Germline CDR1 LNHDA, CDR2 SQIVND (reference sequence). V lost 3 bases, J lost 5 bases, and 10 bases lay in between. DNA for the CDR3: TGTGCCAGTAGTATCAACAGAGGGGAGACCCAGTACTTC. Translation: CASSINRGETQYF.

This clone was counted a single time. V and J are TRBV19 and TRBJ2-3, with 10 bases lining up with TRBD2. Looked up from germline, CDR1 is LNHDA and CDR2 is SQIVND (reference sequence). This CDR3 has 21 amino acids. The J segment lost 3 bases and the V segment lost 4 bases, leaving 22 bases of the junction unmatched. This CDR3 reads CASSTTPISKREGSLTDTQYF. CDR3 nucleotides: TGTGCCAGTAGTACGACCCCTATATCTAAGCGGGAGGGTAGTCTGACAGATACGCAGTATTTT.

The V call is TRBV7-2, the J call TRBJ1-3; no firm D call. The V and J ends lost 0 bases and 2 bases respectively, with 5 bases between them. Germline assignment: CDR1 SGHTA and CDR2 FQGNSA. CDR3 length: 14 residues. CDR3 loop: CASSLARAGNTIYF. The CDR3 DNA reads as TGTGCCAGCAGCTTAGCGAGGGCTGGAAACACCATATATTTT.

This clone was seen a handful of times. The CDR3 nucleotides are TGTGCCTGGAGTGTACCCGGGGGTTTCGGAAACACCATATATTTT. It specifies CAWSVPGGFGNTIYF. The chain joins TRBV30 to TRBJ1-3; D might be TRBD1 (5 bases). CDR1 and CDR2 (germline): GTSNPN, SVGIG (reference sequence). CDR3 length: 15 residues. V was pared by 0 bases and J by 4 bases, with 13 bases between.

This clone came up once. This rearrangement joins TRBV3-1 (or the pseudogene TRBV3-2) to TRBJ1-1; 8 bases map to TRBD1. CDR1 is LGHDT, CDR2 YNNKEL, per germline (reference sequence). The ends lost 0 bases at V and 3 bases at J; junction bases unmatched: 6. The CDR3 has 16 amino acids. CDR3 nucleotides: TGTGCCAGCAGCCAAGAAGGACAGGGCAAGTACACTGAAGCTTTCTTT. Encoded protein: CASSQEGQGKYTEAFF.

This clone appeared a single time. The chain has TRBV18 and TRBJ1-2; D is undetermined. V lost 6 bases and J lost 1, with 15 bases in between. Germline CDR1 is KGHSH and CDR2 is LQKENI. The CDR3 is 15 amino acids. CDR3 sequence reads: CASSLTDRGNYGYTF. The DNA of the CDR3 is TGTGCCAGCTCGTTGACCGACCGGGGTAACTATGGCTACACCTTC.

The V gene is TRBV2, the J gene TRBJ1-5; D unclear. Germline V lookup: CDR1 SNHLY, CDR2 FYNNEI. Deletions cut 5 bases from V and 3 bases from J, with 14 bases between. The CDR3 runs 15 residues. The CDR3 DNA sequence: TGTGCCAGCAGTCAGACCCGGGGTGTCAATCAGCCCCAGCATTTT. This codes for CASSQTRGVNQPQHF.

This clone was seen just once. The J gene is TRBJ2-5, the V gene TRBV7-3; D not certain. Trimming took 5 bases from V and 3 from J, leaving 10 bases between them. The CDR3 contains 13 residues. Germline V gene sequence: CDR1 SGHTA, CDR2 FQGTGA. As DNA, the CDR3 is TGTGCCAGCAGCGTTACAGACGAAGAGACCCAGTACTTC. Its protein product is CASSVTDEETQYF.

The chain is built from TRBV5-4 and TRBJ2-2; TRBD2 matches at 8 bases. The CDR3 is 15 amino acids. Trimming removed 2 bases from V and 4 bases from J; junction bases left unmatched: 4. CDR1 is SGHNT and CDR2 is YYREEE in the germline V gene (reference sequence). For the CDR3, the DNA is TGTGCCAGCAGCTTAGTCACTAGCGGCACCGGGGAGCTGTTTTTT. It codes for CASSLVTSGTGELFF.

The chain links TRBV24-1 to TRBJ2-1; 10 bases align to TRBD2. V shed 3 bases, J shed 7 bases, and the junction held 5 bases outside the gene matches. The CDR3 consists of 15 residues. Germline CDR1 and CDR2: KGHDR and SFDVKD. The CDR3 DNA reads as TGTGCCACCAGTGATCCGACGACTAGCGGGAATGAGCAGTTCTTC. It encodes CATSDPTTSGNEQFF.